The present TCR beta chain was sequenced within a study of glioma-infiltrating T cells after dendritic cell vaccination. Study results and caveats: Only a small number of patients had complete blood and tumor samples.

Up to about 2 ug genomic DNA was used for TCRB CDR3 amplification. Produced via immunoSEQ multiplex PCR; TCRdb's table is partial and in-frame only. This repertoire shows more than 95,000 clones, more than 80% found once; its top ten account for less than 15%. A note on this clone: The target antigen is unknown.

The junction had 6 bases not matched to a gene; V was cut back by 2 bases and J by 2 bases. The CDR3 length is 14 residues. The germline gives CDR1 GTSNPN, CDR2 SVGIG (reference sequence). This chain joins TRBV30 and TRBJ2-7; 7 bases map to TRBD1. The receptor was isolated from a human donor with glioblastoma. The specimen comprised blood, sampled before dendritic cell vaccination. The CDR3 DNA is TGTGCCTGGAGTTCACGGACAGGTACCTACGAGCAGTACTTC. This codes for CAWSSRTGTYEQYF.